This TCR beta chain was observed in a study of Graves' ophthalmopathy and Graves' hyperthyroidism. Study results and caveats: Ophthalmopathy cases were distinguished from stable hyperthyroidism by a 13-signature model, reaching around 88% sensitivity and approximately 81% specificity.

This clonotype was seen ten or more times. What it binds is not known. In this cohort, patients with other autoimmune diseases, uncontrolled infections, pregnancy or lactation were excluded. CDR3 regions of TCR beta were amplified from RNA transcripts. HTBI primers primed a first-round RT-PCR, and a second-round multiplex PCR followed. Each CDR3 protein gets one entry after TCRdb re-called the multiplex PCR reads with MiXCR. In the table there are about 500,000 distinct CDR3 sequences, around 15% of which are singletons. Trimming left V 2 bases short and J 0 bases short, with 14 bases between. Per germline, CDR1 MNHEY and CDR2 SVGAGI. This CDR3 spans 16 amino acids.

This chain connects TRBV6-5 to TRBJ2-7; possibly TRBD2 for D (5 bases). The source is a woman in her thirties with Graves' ophthalmopathy. Material for sequencing was blood. CDR3 DNA sequence: TGTGCCAGCAGTTACGGGGTCGAGCGGAGCTCCTACGAGCAGTACTTC. This translates into CASSYGVERSSYEQYF.